These T cell receptor beta chains were read from a single sample in a study of blood T cell repertoires in COVID-19. Clones were read by immunoSEQ multiplex PCR, and TCRdb kept only the in-frame ones, dropping some. The sample lists about 200,000 clones; 84% were seen once. The sample taken for sequencing was peripheral blood. The receptors were gathered from a human donor in a cohort sampled during active COVID-19. Each CDR3 is given with its conserved first and last residue.

J	V	CDR3
TRBJ1-5	TRBV28	CASSQSTGAPGPQHF
TRBJ1-1	TRBV19	CASSIAPNTEAFF
TRBJ1-6	TRBV28	CASRYGTGGSPLHF
TRBJ1-2	TRBV2	CASTTGTRLGGYTF
TRBJ2-3	TRBV3-1/TRBV3-2	CASSQEGLAGEGDTQYF
TRBJ2-5	TRBV24-1	CATSDYRLAGGQETQYF
TRBJ2-1	TRBV29-1	CSVVGLAGVKVVNEQFF
TRBJ2-4	TRBV7-2	CASSPSGRSKNIQYF
TRBJ2-5	TRBV12-3/TRBV12-4	CASRPTGEETQYF
TRBJ1-6	TRBV9	CASSLQTGGASPLHF
TRBJ2-7	TRBV5-1	CASSLAGAGGDEQYF
TRBJ1-2	TRBV30	CAWSGRGTVNYGYTF
TRBJ1-3	TRBV28	CASSLWGQGGNTIYF
TRBJ1-1	TRBV27	CASSIRALNTEAFF
TRBJ1-5	TRBV5-1	CASSPDRATQPQHF
TRBJ1-1	TRBV7-2	CASSPRQGAANTEAFF
TRBJ2-1	TRBV27	CASSFSGRINNEQFF
TRBJ2-4	TRBV2	CASSVEVLAKNIQYF
TRBJ2-1	TRBV7-2	CASAKTTGLAAYNEQFF
TRBJ2-2	TRBV5-1	CASRSGTSGLNTGELFF
TRBJ2-1	TRBV19	CASSIKGHEQFF
TRBJ1-4	TRBV6-6	CASTRKVNEKLFF
TRBJ2-7	TRBV6-5	CASSRGSSYEQYF
TRBJ1-5	TRBV4-1	CASSRTGGRNQPQHF
TRBJ2-7	TRBV2	CASFGDREPYEQYF
TRBJ1-4	TRBV13	CASSLRMGGGNEKLFF
TRBJ2-7	TRBV4-1	CASSQAAGAGYEQYF
TRBJ2-1	TRBV5-8	CASSHDRGNYNEQFF